What follows are 32 T cell receptor beta chains derived from one specimen sequenced in a study of blood T cell repertoires in COVID-19. Profiled with immunoSEQ multiplex PCR; TCRdb holds only in-frame clones, not every one. The repertoire includes about 170,000 clones, roughly 79% of them detected once, and 20% to 25% sits in the top ten. The sample consisted of peripheral blood. These receptors were obtained from a woman of 80 years or more with acute or convalescent COVID-19.

V is TRBV19 and J is TRBJ2-1, with 12 bases fitting TRBD2. J was trimmed by 8 bases and V by 3 bases; bases with no gene match: 5. The CDR3 totals 15 residues. Germline V lookup: CDR1 LNHDA, CDR2 SQIVND (reference sequence). This chain's CDR3 is CASSISSGRGDEQFF. The CDR3 DNA is TGTGCCAGTAGTATTTCTAGCGGGAGGGGTGATGAGCAGTTCTTC.

In this sample, this clone turned up once. The genes are TRBV9 and TRBJ1-2; 9 nucleotides agree with TRBD1. The trim removed 3 bases at V and 4 bases at J, leaving 1 base unmatched. Germline V gene lookup returns CDR1 SGDLS and CDR2 YYNGEE. The CDR3 is made up of 13 amino acids. The CDR3 DNA is TGTGCCAGCAGCGGGGGACAGGGCTATGGCTACACCTTC. Translation gives CASSGGQGYGYTF.

This clone has a single count. The rearrangement links TRBV7-9 to TRBJ2-1, with 7 bases fitting TRBD2. The CDR3 spans 14 residues. V gave up 3 bases and J gave up 8 bases; unmatched junction bases: 7. The germline CDR1 and CDR2 sequences are SEHNR and FQNEAQ (reference sequence). The CDR3 is CASSFGGSKDEQFF. CDR3 DNA: TGTGCCAGCAGCTTCGGCGGGAGTAAGGATGAGCAGTTCTTC.

This clone has only a few counts. The rearrangement links TRBV18 to TRBJ1-1; D gene uncertain. V lost 6 bases and J 1 base, leaving 15 bases between the germline ends. CDR3 length: 15 residues. The germline V gene encodes CDR1 KGHSH and CDR2 LQKENI. Here the CDR3 DNA reads TGTGCCAGCTCGCCAGGAGGGCCGGGGAACACTGAAGCTTTCTTT. Encoded protein: CASSPGGPGNTEAFF.

The rearrangement joins TRBV11-2 to TRBJ2-5, with TRBD2 matching over 7 bases. The V and J ends lost 3 bases and 4 bases, in that order; junction bases with no gene match: 11. Germline V gene data show CDR1 as SGHAT and CDR2 as FQNNGV. This CDR3 is built from 16 residues. DNA of the CDR3: TGTGCCAGCAGCTTTGGGGAGGGCGCGGTGGGAGAGACCCAGTACTTC. The encoded protein is CASSFGEGAVGETQYF. Variable domain in full (rest from reference TRBV11-2 and TRBJ2-5): EAGVAQSPRYKIIEKRQSVAFWCNPISGHATLYWYQQILGQGPKLLIQFQNNGVVDDSQLPKDRFSAERLKGVDSTLKIQPAKLEDSAVYLCASSFGEGAVGETQYFGPGTRLLVL.

The J gene is TRBJ2-7, the V gene TRBV7-2; D is undetermined. V was clipped by 5 bases and J by 4 bases, with 18 bases between them. The CDR3 runs to 15 residues. The germline gives CDR1 SGHTA, CDR2 FQGNSA. CDR3: CASSAAAAPIYEQYF. DNA for the CDR3: TGTGCCAGCAGCGCCGCCGCAGCGCCAATTTACGAGCAGTACTTC.

The V and J genes are TRBV6-2 or TRBV6-3 and TRBJ1-1; 8 bases are shared with TRBD1. Per the germline V gene, CDR1 is MNHEY and CDR2 is SVGEGT. This CDR3 comprises 12 residues. V was pared by 4 bases and J by 11 bases, with 6 bases of the junction left unmatched. The CDR3 region is CASSFRTGTAFF. In DNA, the CDR3 is TGTGCCAGCAGTTTCCGGACAGGGACCGCTTTCTTT.

CDR3 residues: CASSLYSPEGETQYF. In DNA, the CDR3 is TGCGCCAGCAGCTTGTATTCCCCAGAGGGAGAGACCCAGTACTTC. This chain joins TRBV5-1 and TRBJ2-5, with D possibly being TRBD2 (5 bases). Germline V CDR1 and CDR2: SGHRS, YFSETQ. V shed 1 base and J shed 4 bases, with 14 bases lying between them. The CDR3 is 15 residues long.

V is TRBV5-4 and J is TRBJ1-1, with D tentatively TRBD1 (5 bases). The V end was cut by 4 bases, the J end by 2 bases, with 12 bases between. From germline, CDR1 is SGHNT and CDR2 YYREEE (reference sequence). This CDR3 has 14 amino acids. CDR3 coding DNA: TGTGCCAGCAGCCTAGGACAAGCAAACACTGAAGCTTTCTTT. This translates into CASSLGQANTEAFF.

As regards this clone: A read error may produce the germline difference seen at one junction end. This chain uses TRBV6-5 with TRBJ2-7, with D maybe TRBD1 (6 bases). The V gene's germline CDR1 is MNHEY and CDR2 SVGAGI. The CDR3 has 13 residues. The CDR3 region is CASNYDRTYEQYF. The CDR3 nucleotides read TGTGCCAGCAATTACGACAGGACCTACGAGCAGTACTTC.

The rearrangement uses TRBV9 and TRBJ2-1, with 10 bases fitting TRBD2. V gave up 3 bases and J gave up 4 bases; unmatched junction bases: 4. The CDR3 extends over 15 amino acids. Germline V CDR1 and CDR2: SGDLS, YYNGEE. The CDR3 DNA follows: TGTGCCAGCAGCGGAGGGACTAGCGCTTACAATGAGCAGTTCTTC. Its protein product is CASSGGTSAYNEQFF.

This clone was detected only once. The rearrangement links TRBV3-1 (or the pseudogene TRBV3-2) to TRBJ2-2, with 8 bases aligning to TRBD1. This CDR3 has 16 amino acids. After removal of 5 bases from V and 6 bases from J, the junction contained 11 bases not matched to a gene. CDR1 is LGHDT and CDR2 is YNNKEL in the germline V gene (reference sequence). The CDR3 loop reads CASSSQGAGVAGELFF. In nucleotides, the CDR3 is TGTGCCAGCAGCTCTCAGGGGGCAGGTGTAGCCGGGGAGCTGTTTTTT.

The chain couples TRBV7-2 to TRBJ2-7, with a weak D call TRBD1 (5 bases). This CDR3 is 16 amino acids long. Looked up from germline, CDR1 is SGHTA and CDR2 is FQGNSA. Trimming removed 5 bases at V and 2 bases at J, with 19 bases between. The CDR3 sequence: CASSDSGAGYPYEQYF. The CDR3 region has the DNA TGTGCCAGCAGCGATAGTGGTGCAGGGTATCCCTACGAGCAGTACTTC.

The CDR3, as DNA: TGTGCCAGCTGTCCACGGGGAGCGTCCACAGATACGCAGTATTTT. It codes for CASCPRGASTDTQYF. This chain links TRBV18 with TRBJ2-3, with a tentative D call TRBD2 (5 bases). Germline values: CDR1 KGHSH, CDR2 LQKENI. This CDR3 has 15 residues. V lost 7 bases and J 2 bases, leaving 16 bases between the germline ends. Filled out from reference TRBV18 and TRBJ2-3, the complete variable domain reads NAGVMQNPRHLVRRRGQEARLRCSPMKGHSHVYWYRQLPEEGLKFMVYLQKENIIDESGMPKERFSAEFPKEGPSILRIQQVVRGDSAAYFCASCPRGASTDTQYFGPGTRLTVL.

The chain links TRBV2 to TRBJ2-7; no definite D call. The CDR3 loop spans 12 amino acids. V lost 4 bases and J lost 4, with 8 bases in between. Germline assignment: CDR1 SNHLY and CDR2 FYNNEI. CDR3 protein: CASSVSRYEQYF. The CDR3 DNA is TGTGCCAGCAGTGTGAGCAGGTACGAGCAGTACTTC.

The CDR3, as DNA: TGTGCCAGCAGCTCTATCTCAGGGGTACTTGGCTACACCTTC. This sequence encodes CASSSISGVLGYTF. The chain employs TRBV7-2 and TRBJ1-2; tentative D call: TRBD1 (6 bases). Germline V gene lookup returns CDR1 SGHTA and CDR2 FQGNSA. The V gene lost 4 bases and the J gene lost 7 bases, with 16 bases spanning the gap. The CDR3 extends over 14 amino acids.

This clone has more than one count but fewer than ten. This chain connects TRBV7-2 to TRBJ2-3; 7 nucleotides match TRBD2. Losses at the gene ends were 5 bases for V and 1 base for J; bases not matched to a gene: 6. Germline CDR1 is SGHTA and CDR2 is FQGNSA. The CDR3 is 15 amino acids. CDR3 loop: CASSRGEGGTDTQYF. The DNA for the CDR3 is TGTGCCAGCAGCCGTGGGGAGGGCGGCACAGATACGCAGTATTTT.

The rearrangement joins TRBV5-1 to TRBJ1-2; perhaps TRBD1 as D (5 bases). Deletions cut 0 bases from V and 5 bases from J, with 5 bases between. Germline V CDR1 and CDR2: SGHRS, YFSETQ. The CDR3 consists of 12 residues. DNA for the CDR3: TGCGCCAGCAGCTTGGAGGGGTATGGCTACACCTTC. Protein sequence: CASSLEGYGYTF.

This chain connects TRBV9 to TRBJ1-1; weak D call: TRBD1 (5 bases). V lost 3 bases and J lost 4, with 13 bases in between. The CDR3 runs to 14 residues. Per germline, CDR1 SGDLS and CDR2 YYNGEE. CDR3 sequence: CASSGQVGGTEAFF. The CDR3, as DNA: TGTGCCAGCAGCGGTCAGGTGGGGGGCACTGAAGCTTTCTTT.

The chain is built from TRBV3-1 (or the pseudogene TRBV3-2) and TRBJ1-4, with 9 bases identical to TRBD1. The junction had 15 bases not matched to a gene; V was cut back by 1 base and J by 3 bases. This CDR3 spans 20 amino acids. Germline V gene data show CDR1 as LGHDT and CDR2 as YNNKEL (reference sequence). In nucleotides, the CDR3 is TGTGCCAGCAGCCAAGGTGTTCTCGGGACAGGGAAAGGGCCTAATGAAAAACTGTTTTTT. Protein sequence: CASSQGVLGTGKGPNEKLFF.

This clone was counted a few times. The rearrangement joins TRBV19 to TRBJ2-5, with TRBD1 matching 8 bases. This CDR3 contains 14 residues. The ends lost 4 bases at V and 4 bases at J; junction bases unmatched: 5. Germline loops: CDR1 LNHDA, CDR2 SQIVND (reference sequence). CDR3 in DNA: TGTGCCAGTAGTACCAGGGGGCGCAGAGAGACCCAGTACTTC. Encoded protein: CASSTRGRRETQYF.

The chain combines TRBV14 with TRBJ2-7; D is perhaps TRBD2 (5 bases). The CDR3 runs 14 residues. In germline, CDR1 is SGHDN, CDR2 FVKESK. Trimming stripped 0 bases from V and 3 bases from J, with 9 bases between. CDR3 amino acids: CASSQDPGSYEQYF. The CDR3 coding sequence is TGTGCCAGCAGCCAAGATCCGGGGAGCTACGAGCAGTACTTC.

The rearrangement uses TRBV5-1 and TRBJ2-3; 7 bases align to TRBD1. The length of the CDR3 is 14 residues. Germline V gene data show CDR1 as SGHRS and CDR2 as YFSETQ. V lost 5 bases, J lost 4 bases, and 7 bases stayed unmatched. The CDR3 spells CASSYTGAADTQYF. CDR3 DNA: TGCGCCAGCAGTTATACAGGGGCTGCAGATACGCAGTATTTT.

This clone came up once. The J gene is TRBJ2-6, the V gene TRBV2; D is possibly TRBD1 (5 bases). In germline, CDR1 is SNHLY, CDR2 FYNNEI. The V end lost 6 bases, the J end lost 0 bases, and 9 bases lay between the germline ends. The CDR3 is 15 amino acids. The CDR3 protein is CASRMDNSGANVLTF. The CDR3 DNA reads as TGTGCCAGCAGAATGGACAACTCTGGGGCCAACGTCCTGACTTTC.

The sample holds one count of this clone. The chain is built from TRBV19 and TRBJ2-5; 10 bases are shared with TRBD1. Germline CDR1 is LNHDA and CDR2 is SQIVND (reference sequence). CDR3 length: 15 residues. V dropped 5 bases and J dropped 4; count of bases not matched to a gene: 7. The CDR3 is CASSPKGQGGETQYF. In DNA, the CDR3 is TGTGCCAGTAGTCCGAAAGGACAGGGGGGAGAGACCCAGTACTTC.

This chain connects TRBV19 to TRBJ2-1; perhaps TRBD2 as D (7 bases). V lost 9 bases and J 2 bases, leaving 20 bases between the germline ends. The CDR3 runs 16 residues. Germline V gene data show CDR1 as LNHDA and CDR2 as SQIVND (reference sequence). CDR3: CASAGGGAFTYNEQFF. The CDR3 DNA reads as TGTGCCAGCGCCGGTGGGGGGGCCTTTACCTACAATGAGCAGTTCTTC.

This sequence joins TRBV11-2 and TRBJ2-7; 11 bases align to TRBD2. CDR1 and CDR2 from the germline V gene are SGHAT and FQNNGV. The CDR3 extends over 15 amino acids. V lost 5 bases, J lost 3 bases, and 6 bases stayed unmatched. The chain's CDR3 is CASSLLGLAGYEQYF. CDR3 DNA sequence: TGTGCCAGCAGCCTCCTCGGACTAGCGGGCTACGAGCAGTACTTC.

This chain uses TRBV19 with TRBJ2-3; D is perhaps TRBD2 (5 bases). The germline V gene encodes CDR1 LNHDA and CDR2 SQIVND (reference sequence). CDR3 size: 15 residues. V lost 1 base and J lost 1, with 9 bases in between. The chain's CDR3 is CASSIGGLGTDTQYF. CDR3 coding DNA: TGTGCCAGTAGTATAGGCGGGCTCGGCACAGATACGCAGTATTTT. The full variable domain, completed using reference TRBV19 and TRBJ2-3, is DGGITQSPKYLFRKEGQNVTLSCEQNLNHDAMYWYRQDPGQGLRLIYYSQIVNDFQKGDIAEGYSVSREKKESFPLTVTSAQKNPTAFYLCASSIGGLGTDTQYFGPGTRLTVL.

This clone was seen ten or more times. CDR3 in amino acids: CASSQDRAGSQFF. The CDR3 DNA reads TGTGCCAGCAGCCAAGATAGGGCGGGGTCACAGTTCTTC. The chain combines TRBV4-2 with TRBJ2-1, with a tentative D call TRBD2 (6 bases). The V gene lost 0 bases and the J gene lost 13 bases, with 13 bases spanning the gap. Germline V gene data show CDR1 as LGHNA and CDR2 as YNFKEQ. CDR3 length: 13 residues.

The chain recombines TRBV6-2 or TRBV6-3 with TRBJ2-7; 9 bases match TRBD2. This CDR3 region has 13 residues. J lost 6 bases, V lost 5 bases, and 5 bases had no gene match. Germline assignment: CDR1 MNHEY and CDR2 SVGEGT. The CDR3 sequence: CASSRTSVPEQYF. CDR3 coding DNA: TGTGCCAGCAGTCGGACTAGCGTCCCCGAGCAGTACTTC.

This chain joins TRBV6-1 and TRBJ1-3; D gene uncertain. CDR3 length: 15 residues. The germline V gene encodes CDR1 MNHNS and CDR2 SASEGT. Trimming cost V 3 bases and J 0 bases, with 9 bases left between them. The CDR3 nucleotides read TGTGCCAGCAGTGAGGGAGTCTTCTCTGGAAACACCATATATTTT. The encoded protein is CASSEGVFSGNTIYF.

The chain joins TRBV9 to TRBJ1-2; no clear D gene. CDR3 size: 13 residues. Trimming took 0 bases from V and 4 from J, leaving 7 bases between them. The germline gives CDR1 SGDLS, CDR2 YYNGEE. CDR3 DNA: TGTGCCAGCAGCGTAGAGGAGGGCTATGGCTACACCTTC. It translates to CASSVEEGYGYTF.